A single sample gave rise to the 22 T cell receptor beta chains below, sequenced in a study of blood T cell repertoires in COVID-19. Only in-frame clones appear in the TCRdb table, and some are missing; sequencing was by immunoSEQ multiplex PCR. The sample records roughly 350,000 clones, roughly 86% being singletons. Sequencing was performed on peripheral blood. The origin of the receptors is a young woman with COVID-19, enrolled during active disease.

The chain couples TRBV10-2 to TRBJ1-3; possible D gene TRBD1, 6 bases. The CDR3 runs 14 residues. Trimming left V 8 bases short and J 2 bases short, with 13 bases between. CDR1 is WSHSY and CDR2 is SAAADI in the germline V gene. The CDR3, as DNA: TGCGCCAGCCGCCCGGGGGGCCCTGGAAACACCATATATTTT. This translates into CASRPGGPGNTIYF.

The chain carries TRBV2 and TRBJ1-5; tentatively, D is TRBD1 (5 bases). V was clipped by 11 bases and J by 7 bases, with 18 bases between them. There are 13 residues in the CDR3. Germline CDR1 is SNHLY and CDR2 is FYNNEI. CDR3 in amino acids: CAGGTGLGQPQHF. The CDR3 coding sequence is TGTGCCGGAGGGACGGGCCTCGGACAGCCCCAGCATTTT.

V usage is TRBV11-2 and J usage is TRBJ2-3, with D uncertain. V lost 3 bases and J 2 bases, leaving 9 bases between the germline ends. This CDR3 region has 14 residues. Germline-derived CDR1 and CDR2 are SGHAT and FQNNGV. This CDR3 is CASSFADFTDTQYF. CDR3 sequence (DNA): TGTGCCAGCAGCTTTGCGGATTTCACAGATACGCAGTATTTT. Drawing the rest from reference TRBV11-2 and TRBJ2-3, the complete variable domain is EAGVAQSPRYKIIEKRQSVAFWCNPISGHATLYWYQQILGQGPKLLIQFQNNGVVDDSQLPKDRFSAERLKGVDSTLKIQPAKLEDSAVYLCASSFADFTDTQYFGPGTRLTVL.

The chain uses TRBV5-1 and TRBJ2-5; 7 bases are shared with TRBD1. The CDR3 length is 16 residues. CDR1 and CDR2 (germline): SGHRS, YFSETQ. Trimming removed 0 bases from V and 2 bases from J; junction bases left unmatched: 7. This CDR3 reads CASSLEQGYQQETQYF. CDR3 in DNA: TGCGCCAGCAGCTTGGAACAGGGGTACCAACAAGAGACCCAGTACTTC.

This chain uses TRBV20-1 with TRBJ2-3, with 10 bases aligning to TRBD2. Germline values: CDR1 DFQATT, CDR2 SNEGSKA (reference sequence). The CDR3 is made up of 15 amino acids. The junction had 6 bases not matched to a gene; V was cut back by 3 bases and J by 3 bases. The CDR3 DNA is TGCAGTGCTAGTGTAACTAGCGGGATAACAGATACGCAGTATTTT. Protein product: CSASVTSGITDTQYF.

Notes on this clone: Mismatch with germline at one junction end may stem from a read error. The genes are TRBV19 and TRBJ2-5; TRBD2 agrees at 7 bases. Germline CDR1 is LNHDA and CDR2 is SQIVND (reference sequence). CDR3 length: 15 amino acids. The CDR3 coding sequence is TGTGCCAGTAGTCCCGCCGGGGGGTATCAAGTGACCCAGTACTTC. Translated, it gives CASSPAGGYQVTQYF.

The J gene is TRBJ2-3, the V gene TRBV4-2; D unclear. V lost 0 bases and J lost 2, with 9 bases in between. CDR3 length equals 15 residues. Germline V gives CDR1 LGHNA, CDR2 YNFKEQ. As DNA, the CDR3 is TGTGCCAGCAGCCAAGAGGAGCGCCTCACAGATACGCAGTATTTT. Its translation: CASSQEERLTDTQYF.

This chain uses TRBV25-1 with TRBJ1-1; 7 bases match TRBD1. CDR1 and CDR2 from the germline V gene are MGHDK and SYGVNS. CDR3 size: 13 residues. V shed 2 bases, J shed 11 bases, and the junction held 8 bases outside the gene matches. CDR3 residues: CASSETGRGTAFF. As DNA, the CDR3 is TGTGCCAGCAGTGAAACAGGCAGGGGGACCGCTTTCTTT.

The V call is TRBV6-1, the J call TRBJ1-4; tentative D call: TRBD1 (5 bases). Germline CDR1 and CDR2: MNHNS and SASEGT. V dropped 3 bases and J dropped 8 bases, with 19 bases sitting between them. This CDR3 has 16 amino acids. The CDR3 loop reads CASSDGVQGVREKLFF. In DNA, the CDR3 is TGTGCCAGCAGTGATGGGGTGCAGGGTGTTCGGGAAAAACTGTTTTTT.

V and J are TRBV5-1 and TRBJ2-7, with 14 bases identical to TRBD2. Germline lookup yields CDR1 SGHRS and CDR2 YFSETQ. The CDR3 sequence is 17 residues long. With 3 bases clipped from V and 3 bases from J, the junction kept 8 bases outside the gene matches. The CDR3 region has the DNA TGCGCCAGCAGCTCAAGCGGGACTAGCGGGAGAAGCTACGAGCAGTACTTC. This gives the protein CASSSSGTSGRSYEQYF.

The chain combines TRBV29-1 with TRBJ2-1; TRBD2 agrees at 10 bases. The ends lost 4 bases at V and 6 bases at J; junction bases unmatched: 3. Per germline, CDR1 SQVTM and CDR2 ANQGSEA. CDR3 length: 13 amino acids. CDR3 sequence reads: CSVGTSGSNEQFF. The CDR3 nucleotides are TGCAGCGTTGGGACTAGCGGAAGCAATGAGCAGTTCTTC.

The chain is built from TRBV9 and TRBJ2-7, with a possible D match to TRBD1 (5 bases). Trimming pared 3 bases from V and 5 bases from J, leaving 9 bases between. Germline loops: CDR1 SGDLS, CDR2 YYNGEE. The CDR3 is 12 amino acids. CDR3 amino acids: CASSDQGNEQYF. CDR3 DNA: TGTGCCAGCAGCGACCAGGGCAACGAGCAGTACTTC.

In DNA form, the CDR3 reads TGTGCCAGCAGCCTTGACAGACTGACCTCTGGAAACACCATATATTTT. Its protein is CASSLDRLTSGNTIYF. This rearrangement joins TRBV3-1 (or the pseudogene TRBV3-2) to TRBJ1-3; tentatively, D is TRBD1 (5 bases). The CDR3 is 16 residues long. In germline, CDR1 is LGHDT, CDR2 YNNKEL (reference sequence). The ends were cut back, 4 bases at V and 0 bases at J, with 13 bases in the middle.

The rearrangement joins TRBV7-2 to TRBJ2-5, with TRBD2 identical over 10 bases. CDR3 length: 16 residues. CDR1 and CDR2 (germline): SGHTA, FQGNSA. V dropped 5 bases and J dropped 1; count of bases not matched to a gene: 7. The chain's CDR3 is CASSPGTSVLQETQYF. CDR3 bases: TGTGCCAGCAGCCCCGGGACTAGCGTCCTCCAAGAGACCCAGTACTTC. The full variable domain, with the rest looked up from reference TRBV7-2 and TRBJ2-5, is GAGVSQSPSNKVTEKGKDVELRCDPISGHTALYWYRQSLGQGLEFLIYFQGNSAPDKSGLPSDRFSAERTGGSVSTLTIQRTQQEDSAVYLCASSPGTSVLQETQYFGPGTRLLVL.

The rearrangement joins TRBV15 to TRBJ2-7, with a possible D match to TRBD1 (5 bases). The germline CDR1 and CDR2 sequences are LNHNV and YYDKDF (reference sequence). Between the trimmed V and J ends, which lost 0 bases and 1 base, there was a span of 13 bases. The CDR3 extends over 16 amino acids. In DNA form, the CDR3 reads TGTGCCACCAGCAGAGATCGGTGGGGCAGTTCCTACGAGCAGTACTTC. It encodes CATSRDRWGSSYEQYF.

The rearrangement joins TRBV2 to TRBJ2-1, with D perhaps TRBD1 (5 bases). Germline V gene lookup returns CDR1 SNHLY and CDR2 FYNNEI. The CDR3 sequence is 15 residues long. V was cut by 5 bases and J by 1 base, with 12 bases left in between. This chain's CDR3 is CASSPGMRSYNEQFF. CDR3 nucleotide sequence: TGTGCCAGCAGTCCAGGGATGAGGTCCTACAATGAGCAGTTCTTC.

This clone occurred once. This sequence joins TRBV19 and TRBJ2-1; 10 nucleotides align to TRBD2. Germline CDR1 reads LNHDA; CDR2 reads SQIVND (reference sequence). There are 16 residues in the CDR3. V lost 2 bases to trimming and J lost 6 bases; unmatched junction nucleotides: 7. CDR3 coding DNA: TGTGCCAGTAGTATAACGGTAACTAGCGGGATCAATGAGCAGTTCTTC. It specifies CASSITVTSGINEQFF.

V is TRBV6-6 and J is TRBJ2-4; no firm D call. The V end lost 2 bases, the J end lost 0 bases, and 11 bases lay between the germline ends. The germline gives CDR1 MNHNY, CDR2 SVGAGI (reference sequence). The CDR3 spans 16 residues. The CDR3 reads CASSYALHLAKNIQYF. The CDR3, as DNA: TGTGCCAGCAGTTACGCCTTACACCTAGCCAAAAACATTCAGTACTTC.

This rearrangement joins TRBV7-9 to TRBJ2-2, with unresolved D. This CDR3 spans 13 amino acids. With 6 bases removed from V and 3 bases from J, the gap between germline ends came to 8 bases. CDR1 is SEHNR and CDR2 is FQNEAQ in the germline V gene (reference sequence). CDR3 in amino acids: CASRDTDTGELFF. Here the CDR3 DNA reads TGTGCCAGCAGAGACACGGACACCGGGGAGCTGTTTTTT.

The V and J genes are TRBV5-1 and TRBJ2-7, with TRBD2 identical over 11 bases. The CDR3 totals 16 residues. V was pared by 1 base and J by 2 bases, with 5 bases of the junction left unmatched. CDR1 is SGHRS, CDR2 YFSETQ, per germline. CDR3 sequence: CASSLKLAGVAYEQYF. The DNA for the CDR3 is TGCGCCAGCAGCTTGAAACTAGCGGGAGTTGCCTACGAGCAGTACTTC.

The chain recombines TRBV7-3 with TRBJ1-2; tentative D call: TRBD1 (5 bases). Germline V gene data show CDR1 as SGHTA and CDR2 as FQGTGA. V lost 5 bases, J lost 4 bases, and 11 bases lay in between. The CDR3 runs to 13 residues. The CDR3 bases are TGTGCCAGCAGCCCCGGGGGATCCTATGGCTACACCTTC. Its translation is CASSPGGSYGYTF.

The genes are TRBV29-1 and TRBJ2-1; TRBD2 matches 8 bases. CDR3 length equals 14 residues. V was pared by 4 bases and J by 5 bases, with 7 bases of the junction left unmatched. Per the germline V gene, CDR1 is SQVTM and CDR2 is ANQGSEA. CDR3 residues: CSVGERGPHNEQFF. CDR3 nucleotide sequence: TGCAGCGTTGGGGAGCGGGGGCCCCACAATGAGCAGTTCTTC.